These 7 T cell receptor beta chains share one sample of origin, sequenced in a study of T-cell reconstitution after alpha-beta-depleted transplantation in children. TCRbeta library construction was performed incorporating unique molecular identifiers. MiXCR, run by TCRdb on the PCR reads, gives a single entry per CDR3 protein. The repertoire consists of about 170,000 distinct CDR3 sequences, with over 8.5% occurring once and the leading ten covering over 10%. Specimen: PBMCs, collected before TCRalphabeta/CD19-depleted stem cell transplant. These receptors all come from a boy between 2 and 10 years old with acute myeloid leukemia, due to receive a stem cell transplant.

There are many counts of this clonotype. The chain links TRBV20-1 to TRBJ1-2, with D maybe TRBD1 (6 bases). Trimming stripped 1 base from V and 2 bases from J, with 11 bases between. The CDR3 has 14 amino acids. Germline lookup yields CDR1 DFQATT and CDR2 SNEGSKA (reference sequence). The chain's CDR3 is CSARVDSFNYGYTF. The CDR3 coding sequence is TGCAGTGCTAGAGTGGACAGTTTCAACTATGGCTACACCTTC.

This clonotype has a count of ten or more. The genes are TRBV9 and TRBJ2-7; TRBD1 matches 9 bases. This CDR3 region has 13 residues. Germline loops: CDR1 SGDLS, CDR2 YYNGEE. V was pared by 4 bases and J by 5 bases, with 4 bases of the junction left unmatched. The CDR3 nucleotides are TGTGCCAGCAGCCTACAGGGGGCAGACGAGCAGTACGTC. Protein sequence: CASSLQGADEQYV.

At least ten counts were recorded for this clonotype. The rearrangement joins TRBV28 to TRBJ2-3; D is perhaps TRBD2 (6 bases). The CDR3 is made up of 15 amino acids. Germline V lookup: CDR1 MDHEN, CDR2 SYDVKM. Trimming left V 6 bases short and J 1 base short, with 14 bases between. The CDR3 loop is CASSPAGSGTDTQYF. CDR3 in DNA: TGTGCCAGCAGCCCAGCGGGTTCTGGCACAGATACGCAGTATTTT.

The CDR3 DNA sequence: TGTGCCACCAGCAGGGCTTTCCGGGACTCCCAAGAGACCCAGTACTTC. Translated: CATSRAFRDSQETQYF. The chain links TRBV15 to TRBJ2-5; D may be TRBD2 (6 bases). V was trimmed by 3 bases and J by 1 base, leaving 15 bases between them. From germline, CDR1 is LNHNV and CDR2 YYDKDF (reference sequence). The CDR3 has 16 amino acids.

At least ten counts were recorded for this clonotype. J is TRBJ2-5 and V is TRBV28; D gene uncertain. The V end lost 7 bases, the J end lost 8 bases, and 14 bases lay between the germline ends. Germline CDR1 and CDR2: MDHEN and SYDVKM. The CDR3 covers 12 residues. This CDR3 reads CASMAAPLTQYF. The DNA of the CDR3 is TGTGCCAGCATGGCGGCCCCTTTAACCCAGTACTTC.

As regards this clonotype: With a much larger clone just one base away, this may be a read error. The chain has TRBV5-1 and TRBJ2-5, with unresolved D. Trimming cost V 4 bases and J 4 bases, with 8 bases left between them. Germline V CDR1 and CDR2: SGHRS, YFSETQ. The length of the CDR3 is 12 residues. DNA of the CDR3: TGCGCCAGCAGCAGGAATTTAGAGACCCAGTACTTC. This gives the protein CASSRNLETQYF.

This clonotype was seen at least ten times. The rearrangement joins TRBV25-1 to TRBJ2-5; D remains ambiguous. V was clipped by 0 bases and J by 4 bases, with 9 bases between them. Per germline, CDR1 MGHDK and CDR2 SYGVNS. The CDR3 loop spans 14 amino acids. The CDR3 spells CASSEYSTPETQYF. In nucleotides, the CDR3 is TGTGCCAGCAGTGAATATTCCACCCCAGAGACCCAGTACTTC.